Listed here is a single T cell receptor beta chain. What it binds is not known. The sample comes from a study of shared clonotypes between healthy human individuals. Study observations and caveats: A generally larger estimated richness was seen in naive subsets than in memory subsets.

All participating donors were Caucasian adults from Nashville, Tennessee. Using immunoSEQ multiplex PCR, the repertoire was profiled, and TCRdb retains in-frame clones only, with some absent. This sample yields 2 million to 3 million clones, of which approximately 93% are seen a single time; about 0.39% belongs to the top ten. The germline V and J ends were trimmed by 10 bases and 2 bases, with 12 bases remaining between them. The CDR3 runs 12 residues. The V gene's germline CDR1 is MNHNS and CDR2 SASEGT. The rearrangement joins TRBV6-1 to TRBJ2-7; unclear D gene. Sequenced input: naive CD4+ T cells from PBMCs. Described subset: CD45RA+ positively selected. This sequence originates from a man younger than 35 in good health. Some clones in this sample may be carry-over from other donors' samples. Written as DNA, the CDR3 is TGTGCCACCAACCCATCGGCCTACGAGCAGTACTTC. Amino acids: CATNPSAYEQYF.